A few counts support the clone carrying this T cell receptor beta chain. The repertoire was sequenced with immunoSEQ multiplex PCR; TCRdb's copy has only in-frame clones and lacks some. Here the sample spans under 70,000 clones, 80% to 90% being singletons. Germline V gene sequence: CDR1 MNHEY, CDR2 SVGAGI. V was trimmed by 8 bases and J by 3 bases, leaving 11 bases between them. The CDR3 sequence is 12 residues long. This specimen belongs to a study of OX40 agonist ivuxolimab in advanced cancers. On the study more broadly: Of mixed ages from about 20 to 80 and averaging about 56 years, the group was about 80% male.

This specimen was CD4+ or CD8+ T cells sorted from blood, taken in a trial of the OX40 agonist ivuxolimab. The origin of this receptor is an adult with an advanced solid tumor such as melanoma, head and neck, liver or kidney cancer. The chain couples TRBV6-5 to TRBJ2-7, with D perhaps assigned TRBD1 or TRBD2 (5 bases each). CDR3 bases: TGTGCCAGCCGGGACGGCCTCTACGAGCAGTACTTC. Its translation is CASRDGLYEQYF.